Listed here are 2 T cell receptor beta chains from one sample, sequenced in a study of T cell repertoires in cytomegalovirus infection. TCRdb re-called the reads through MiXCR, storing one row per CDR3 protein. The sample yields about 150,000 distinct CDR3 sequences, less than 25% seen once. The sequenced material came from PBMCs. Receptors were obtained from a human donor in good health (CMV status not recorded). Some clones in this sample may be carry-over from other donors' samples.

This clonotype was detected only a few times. The CDR3 DNA is TGTGCCAGCTCGCCATGGGGACAGGGAGGCGCTTCACCCCTCCACTTT. Translating gives CASSPWGQGGASPLHF. The chain has TRBV18 and TRBJ1-6; 9 positions agree with TRBD1. CDR3 length: 16 residues. V shed 6 bases, J shed 9 bases, and the junction held 12 bases outside the gene matches. Germline V gene lookup returns CDR1 KGHSH and CDR2 LQKENI. Looking up the rest from reference TRBV18 and TRBJ1-6 gives the full variable domain: NAGVMQNPRHLVRRRGQEARLRCSPMKGHSHVYWYRQLPEEGLKFMVYLQKENIIDESGMPKERFSAEFPKEGPSILRIQQVVRGDSAAYFCASSPWGQGGASPLHFGNGTRLTVT.

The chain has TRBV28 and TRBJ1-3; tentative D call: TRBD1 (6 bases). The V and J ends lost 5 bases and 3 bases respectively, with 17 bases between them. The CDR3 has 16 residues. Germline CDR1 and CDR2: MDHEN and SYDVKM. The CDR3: CASSLPLTGYGNTIYF. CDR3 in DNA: TGTGCCAGCAGTCTACCTCTCACAGGGTATGGAAACACCATATATTTT.